This T cell receptor beta chain was observed in a study of CD8+ T cells in alopecia areata (dated by TCRdb to the late 2010s). The study in broad terms: To study T cell clonal expansion in alopecia areata, the researchers applied high-throughput TCRbeta sequencing to both the C3H/HeJ mouse model and human patients. Clonality in the scalp was compared among normal scalp (n=4), patchy alopecia areata scalp (n=8), and alopecia totalis/universalis scalp (n=8). In humans, TCRbeta sequencing was performed on scalp tissue and on sorted CD4+ and CD8+ peripheral blood T cells from healthy controls and from patients with patchy or totalis/universalis alopecia areata. RNA was obtained with the PAXgene miRNA kit for fixed scalp, the miRNeasy kit for PBMCs, and the RNeasy kit for mouse skin. Amplification of TCRbeta CDR3 regions was done by immunoSEQ multiplex PCR using 35 Vbeta forward primers and 13 Jbeta reverse primers.

This clone appeared a few times. Its recognized antigen is unknown. It has no much larger one-base neighbor in the sample; base qualities were not kept. General conclusions and limits of the study: Unlike mouse skin, where gammadelta T cells dominate, normal human skin contains resident alphabeta T cells that get sequenced too, which complicates analysis of the scalp TCR repertoire. Lesional scalp, especially in alopecia totalis/universalis, showed higher clonality and more expanded CD8+ clones than normal scalp, suggesting antigenic drive. TCR sequences shared between patients were less clear than in mice, possibly partly because of HLA diversity in the patient population.

Lesional scalp punch biopsies and peripheral blood were collected from alopecia areata patients. After PBMCs were isolated by density centrifugation and stained for CD3, CD4 and CD8, a FACSAria was used to sort CD4+ and CD8+ T cells. Untreated alopecia areata patients were recruited as part of a multicenter biomarker study. In roughly 5 patients from the biomarker study, the blood CD8+ T cells went through an additional sort into NKG2D-low and NKG2D-high fractions. At the junction V is shortened by 8 bases and J by 7 bases, with 17 bases in between. Including cysteine and phenylalanine, the CDR3 has 13 amino acids. The DNA shown is the 39-base CDR3, in frame from base 1. CDR1 and CDR2 are drawn from the germline V gene: MNHNS, SASEGT. Library construction relied on the immunoSEQ multiplex PCR assay. RNA was extracted from all samples and reverse transcribed into cDNA, which served as template for TCR sequencing. First-strand cDNA was synthesized with SuperScript III using a 2:1 mix of oligo-dT and random hexamers. A synthetic immune receptor repertoire was used to assess amplification bias, and residual bias was removed computationally. The source study handled its data this way. Raw reads were preprocessed for error removal, and CDR3 was defined according to IMGT conventions as running from the conserved cysteine to phenylalanine. To get clonality, Shannon entropy was normalized by log2 of the number of productive unique TCRs and the result was subtracted from 1. Whether scalp clones were CD4 or CD8 was inferred by matching scalp TCRbeta sequences against CD4 and CD8 repertoires sorted from blood. Sourced from immuneACCESS, this table was stored by TCRdb with only in-frame sequences that have V and J called. A share of the clones is absent; for the studies checked, an unresolved V gene accounts for under half, and the remainder has no known explanation. V and J calls plus clone size are reproduced from that table; the DNA served to infer D and trimming. This sample has 120,000 or so clones in its table, and roughly 50% of those were observed once. In total, the top ten clones hold 8% to 11% of the sample.

This TCR was recovered from a human donor with alopecia areata. The chain couples TRBV6-1 to TRBJ1-1; no D gene can be assigned with confidence. The source material was NKG2D-low CD8+ T cells sorted from blood. Interpreted using the paper, the cell subset or site label stands for: sorted CD8+ NKG2D-low blood T cells. In nucleotides, the sequence is TGTGCCAGCCGCACCCTCCGGGAGGATGAAGCTTTCTTT. It translates to CASRTLREDEAFF.